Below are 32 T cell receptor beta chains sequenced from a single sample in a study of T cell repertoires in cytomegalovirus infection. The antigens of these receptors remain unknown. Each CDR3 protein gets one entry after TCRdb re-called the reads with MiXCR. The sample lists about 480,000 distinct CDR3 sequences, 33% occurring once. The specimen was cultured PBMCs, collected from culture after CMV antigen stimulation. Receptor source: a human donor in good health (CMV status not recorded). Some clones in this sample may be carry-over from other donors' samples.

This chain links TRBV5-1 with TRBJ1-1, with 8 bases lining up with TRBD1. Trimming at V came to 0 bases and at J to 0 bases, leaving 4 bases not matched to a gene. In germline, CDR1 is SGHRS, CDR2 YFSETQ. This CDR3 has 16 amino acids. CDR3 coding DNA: TGCGCCAGCAGCTTGGATGACAGGGGCCTGAACACTGAAGCTTTCTTT. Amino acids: CASSLDDRGLNTEAFF.

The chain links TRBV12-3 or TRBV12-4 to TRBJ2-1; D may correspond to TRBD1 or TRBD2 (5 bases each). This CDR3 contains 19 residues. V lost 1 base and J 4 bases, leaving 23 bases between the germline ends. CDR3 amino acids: CASSLGSGRRFAGYNEQFF. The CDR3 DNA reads TGTGCCAGCAGTTTAGGTTCGGGACGGAGGTTCGCGGGTTACAATGAGCAGTTCTTC.

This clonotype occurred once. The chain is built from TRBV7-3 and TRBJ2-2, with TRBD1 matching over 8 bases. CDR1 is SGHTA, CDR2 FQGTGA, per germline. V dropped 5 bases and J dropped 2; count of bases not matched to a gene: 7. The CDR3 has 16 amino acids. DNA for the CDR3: TGTGCCAGCAGCCCCCAGGGGGCCGACAACACCGGGGAGCTGTTTTTT. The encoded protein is CASSPQGADNTGELFF.

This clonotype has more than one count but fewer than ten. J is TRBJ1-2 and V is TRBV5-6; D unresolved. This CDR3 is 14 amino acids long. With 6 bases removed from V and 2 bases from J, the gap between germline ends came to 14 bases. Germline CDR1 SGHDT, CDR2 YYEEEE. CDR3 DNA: TGTGCCAGCATCAAAGGGAGGGTAAACTATGGCTACACCTTC. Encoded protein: CASIKGRVNYGYTF. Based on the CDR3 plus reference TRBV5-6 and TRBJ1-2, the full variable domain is DAGVTQSPTHLIKTRGQQVTLRCSPKSGHDTVSWYQQALGQGPQFIFQYYEEEERQRGNFPDRFSGHQFPNYSSELNVNALLLGDSALYLCASIKGRVNYGYTFGSGTRLTVV.

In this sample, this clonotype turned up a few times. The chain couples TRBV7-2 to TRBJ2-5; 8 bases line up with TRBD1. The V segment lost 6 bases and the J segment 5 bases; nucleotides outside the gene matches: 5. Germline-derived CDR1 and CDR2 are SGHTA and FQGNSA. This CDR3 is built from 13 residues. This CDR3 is CASSYRGIETQYF. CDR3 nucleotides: TGTGCCAGCAGTTACAGGGGGATCGAGACCCAGTACTTC. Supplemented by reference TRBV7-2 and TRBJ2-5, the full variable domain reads GAGVSQSPSNKVTEKGKDVELRCDPISGHTALYWYRQSLGQGLEFLIYFQGNSAPDKSGLPSDRFSAERTGGSVSTLTIQRTQQEDSAVYLCASSYRGIETQYFGPGTRLLVL.

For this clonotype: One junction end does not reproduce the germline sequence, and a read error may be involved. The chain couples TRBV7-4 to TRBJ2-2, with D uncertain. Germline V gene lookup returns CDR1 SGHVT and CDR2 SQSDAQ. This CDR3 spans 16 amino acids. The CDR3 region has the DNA TGTGCCGGCAGCTTAGGCGTTGATTCGAACACCGGGGAGCTGTTTTTT. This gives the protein CAGSLGVDSNTGELFF.

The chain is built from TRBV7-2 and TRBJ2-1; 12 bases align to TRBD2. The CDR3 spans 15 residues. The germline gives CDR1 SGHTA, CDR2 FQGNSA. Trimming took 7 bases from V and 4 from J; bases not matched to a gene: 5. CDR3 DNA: TGTGCCAGCATCCGGACTAGCGGGACTTACAATGAGCAGTTCTTC. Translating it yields CASIRTSGTYNEQFF.

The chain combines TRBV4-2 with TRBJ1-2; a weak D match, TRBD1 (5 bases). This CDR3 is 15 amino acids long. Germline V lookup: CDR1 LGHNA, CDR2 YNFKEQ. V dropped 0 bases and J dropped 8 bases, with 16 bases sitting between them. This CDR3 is CASSQDVAQVWGYTF. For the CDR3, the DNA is TGTGCCAGCAGCCAAGATGTGGCACAGGTCTGGGGCTACACCTTC.

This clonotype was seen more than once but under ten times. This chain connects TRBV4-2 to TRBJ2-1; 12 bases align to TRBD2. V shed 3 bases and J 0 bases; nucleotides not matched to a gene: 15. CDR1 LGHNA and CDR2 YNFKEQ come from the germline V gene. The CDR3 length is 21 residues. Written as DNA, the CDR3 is TGTGCCAGCAGCCACCTCCTCGGAACTAGCGGGAGGCCTAGCTCCTACAATGAGCAGTTCTTC. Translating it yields CASSHLLGTSGRPSSYNEQFF.

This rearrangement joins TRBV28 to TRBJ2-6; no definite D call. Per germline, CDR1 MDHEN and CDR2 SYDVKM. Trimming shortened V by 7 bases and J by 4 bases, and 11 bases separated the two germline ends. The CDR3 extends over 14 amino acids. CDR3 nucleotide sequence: TGTGCCAGCACTCCGAGCCGCGGGGCCAACGTCCTGACTTTC. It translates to CASTPSRGANVLTF.

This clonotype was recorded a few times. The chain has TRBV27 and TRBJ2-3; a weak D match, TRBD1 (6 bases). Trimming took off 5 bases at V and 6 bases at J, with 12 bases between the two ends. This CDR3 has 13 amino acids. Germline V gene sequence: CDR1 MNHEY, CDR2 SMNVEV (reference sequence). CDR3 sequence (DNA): TGTGCCAGCAGTACTACAGGGAAGGATACGCAGTATTTT. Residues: CASSTTGKDTQYF.

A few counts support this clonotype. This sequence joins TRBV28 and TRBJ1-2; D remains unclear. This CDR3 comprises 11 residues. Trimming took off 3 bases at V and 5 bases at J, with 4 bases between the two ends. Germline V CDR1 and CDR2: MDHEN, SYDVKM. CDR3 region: CASSFVYGYTF. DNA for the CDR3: TGTGCCAGCAGTTTTGTTTATGGCTACACCTTC.

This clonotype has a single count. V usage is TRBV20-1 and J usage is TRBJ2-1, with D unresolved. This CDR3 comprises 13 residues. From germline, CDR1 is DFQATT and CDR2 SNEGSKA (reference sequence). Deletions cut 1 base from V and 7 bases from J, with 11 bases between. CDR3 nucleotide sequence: TGCAGTGCTAGAGCAAAAAGCGATAATGAGCAGTTCTTC. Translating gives CSARAKSDNEQFF.

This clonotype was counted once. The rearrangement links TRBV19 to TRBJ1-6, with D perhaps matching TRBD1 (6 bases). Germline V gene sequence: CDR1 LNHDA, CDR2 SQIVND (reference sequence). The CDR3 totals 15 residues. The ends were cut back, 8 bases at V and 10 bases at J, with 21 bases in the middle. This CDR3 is CASLPGQGLRSPLHF. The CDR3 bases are TGTGCCAGTTTACCGGGACAAGGGTTAAGATCACCCCTCCACTTT.

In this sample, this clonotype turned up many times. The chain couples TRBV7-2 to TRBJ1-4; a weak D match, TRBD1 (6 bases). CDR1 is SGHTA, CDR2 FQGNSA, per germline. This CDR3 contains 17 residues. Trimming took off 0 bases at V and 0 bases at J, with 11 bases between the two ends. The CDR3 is CASSLAGAATTNEKLFF. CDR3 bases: TGTGCCAGCAGCTTAGCGGGGGCAGCTACAACTAATGAAAAACTGTTTTTT.

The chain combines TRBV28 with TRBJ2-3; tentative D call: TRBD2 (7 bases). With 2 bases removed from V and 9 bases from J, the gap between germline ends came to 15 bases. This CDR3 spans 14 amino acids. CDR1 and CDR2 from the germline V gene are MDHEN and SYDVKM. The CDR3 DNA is TGTGCCAGCAGTTTACGGGGGGCTCAAGGCACGCAGTATTTT. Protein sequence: CASSLRGAQGTQYF. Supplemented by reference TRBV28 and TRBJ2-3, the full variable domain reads DVKVTQSSRYLVKRTGEKVFLECVQDMDHENMFWYRQDPGLGLRLIYFSYDVKMKEKGDIPEGYSVSREKKERFSLILESASTNQTSMYLCASSLRGAQGTQYFGPGTRLTVL.

CDR3 protein: CASRPYVTGAIIADTQYF. The CDR3 DNA reads as TGTGCCAGCAGGCCTTACGTAACAGGGGCAATTATCGCAGATACGCAGTATTTT. The chain uses TRBV6-5 and TRBJ2-3; 7 nucleotides agree with TRBD1. The germline V gene has CDR1 MNHEY and CDR2 SVGAGI. J lost 4 bases, V lost 6 bases, and 19 bases had no gene match. This CDR3 has 18 residues.

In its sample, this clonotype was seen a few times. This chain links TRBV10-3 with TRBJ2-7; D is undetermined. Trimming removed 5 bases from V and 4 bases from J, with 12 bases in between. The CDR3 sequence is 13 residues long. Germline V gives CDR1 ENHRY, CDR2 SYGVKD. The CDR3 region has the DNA TGTGCCATCAGTAACGGCGACGGGTACGAGCAGTACGTC. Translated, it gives CAISNGDGYEQYV.

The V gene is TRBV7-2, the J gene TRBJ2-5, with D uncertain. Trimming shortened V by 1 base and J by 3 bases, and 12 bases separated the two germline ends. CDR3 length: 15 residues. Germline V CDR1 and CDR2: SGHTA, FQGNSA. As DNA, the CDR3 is TGTGCCAGCAGCTTAGTTTCAGAAACAGAAGAGACCCAGTACTTC. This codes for CASSLVSETEETQYF.

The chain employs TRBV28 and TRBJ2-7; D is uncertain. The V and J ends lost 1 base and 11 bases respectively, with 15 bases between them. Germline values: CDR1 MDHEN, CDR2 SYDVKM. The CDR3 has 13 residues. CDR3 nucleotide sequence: TGTGCCAGCAGTTTATCGGACCCTACGATGAAGTACTTC. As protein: CASSLSDPTMKYF.

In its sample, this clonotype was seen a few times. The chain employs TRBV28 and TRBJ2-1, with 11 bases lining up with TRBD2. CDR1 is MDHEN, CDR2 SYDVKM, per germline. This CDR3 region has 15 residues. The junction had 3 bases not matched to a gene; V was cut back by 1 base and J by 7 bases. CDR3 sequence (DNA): TGTGCCAGCAGTTTATCGACTAGCGGGATAAATGAGCAGTTCTTC. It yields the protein CASSLSTSGINEQFF. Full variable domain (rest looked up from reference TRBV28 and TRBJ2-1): DVKVTQSSRYLVKRTGEKVFLECVQDMDHENMFWYRQDPGLGLRLIYFSYDVKMKEKGDIPEGYSVSREKKERFSLILESASTNQTSMYLCASSLSTSGINEQFFGPGTRLTVL.

The CDR3 DNA sequence: TGTGCCACCAGCAAACCGACAGAGCCCTCCCACGGGGAGCTGTTTTTT. Protein: CATSKPTEPSHGELFF. The rearrangement uses TRBV24-1 and TRBJ2-2, with D perhaps matching TRBD1 (5 bases). With 7 bases removed from V and 7 bases from J, the gap between germline ends came to 21 bases. This CDR3 region has 16 residues. The V gene's germline CDR1 is KGHDR and CDR2 SFDVKD.

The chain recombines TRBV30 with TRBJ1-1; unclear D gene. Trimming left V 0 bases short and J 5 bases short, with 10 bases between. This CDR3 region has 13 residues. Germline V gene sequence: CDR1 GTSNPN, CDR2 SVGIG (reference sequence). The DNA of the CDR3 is TGTGCCTGGAGTGTCCGGACTGAGACTGAAGCTTTCTTT. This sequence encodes CAWSVRTETEAFF.

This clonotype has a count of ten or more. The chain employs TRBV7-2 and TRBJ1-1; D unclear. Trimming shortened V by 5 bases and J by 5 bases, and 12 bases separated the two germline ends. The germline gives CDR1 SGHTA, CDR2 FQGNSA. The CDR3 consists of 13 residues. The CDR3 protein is CASSPIGRTEAFF. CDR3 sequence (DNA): TGTGCCAGCAGCCCTATAGGGAGGACTGAAGCTTTCTTT.

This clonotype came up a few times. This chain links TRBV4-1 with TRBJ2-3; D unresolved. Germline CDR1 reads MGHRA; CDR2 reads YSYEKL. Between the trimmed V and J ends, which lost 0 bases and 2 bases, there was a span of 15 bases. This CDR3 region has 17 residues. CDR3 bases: TGCGCCAGCAGCCAAGATGAGTCGGGCAGCTACACAGATACGCAGTATTTT. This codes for CASSQDESGSYTDTQYF.

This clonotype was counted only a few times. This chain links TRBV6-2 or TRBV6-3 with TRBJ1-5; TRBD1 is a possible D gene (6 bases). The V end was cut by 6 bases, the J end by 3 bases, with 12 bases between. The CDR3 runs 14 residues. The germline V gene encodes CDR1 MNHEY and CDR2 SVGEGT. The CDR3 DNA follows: TGTGCCAGCAGCAGAAGGACAGTCAATCAGCCCCAGCATTTT. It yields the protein CASSRRTVNQPQHF.

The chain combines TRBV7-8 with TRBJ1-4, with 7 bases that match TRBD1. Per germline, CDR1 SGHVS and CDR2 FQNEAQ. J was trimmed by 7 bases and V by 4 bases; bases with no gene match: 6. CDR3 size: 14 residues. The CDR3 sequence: CASSSPTGAEKLFF. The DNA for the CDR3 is TGTGCCAGCAGCTCCCCAACAGGGGCTGAAAAACTGTTTTTT.

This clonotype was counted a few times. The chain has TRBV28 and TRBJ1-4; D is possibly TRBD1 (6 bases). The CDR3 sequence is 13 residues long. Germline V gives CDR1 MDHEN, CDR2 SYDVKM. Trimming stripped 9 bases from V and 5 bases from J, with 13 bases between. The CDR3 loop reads CASNGGANEKLFF. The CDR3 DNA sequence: TGTGCCAGTAATGGGGGGGCGAATGAAAAACTGTTTTTT.

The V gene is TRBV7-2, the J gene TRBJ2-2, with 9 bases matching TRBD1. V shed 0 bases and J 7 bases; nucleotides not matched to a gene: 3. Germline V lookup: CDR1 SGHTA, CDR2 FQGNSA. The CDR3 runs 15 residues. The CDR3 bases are TGTGCCAGCAGCTTAGCGGGACAGGGTAGCGGGGAGCTGTTTTTT. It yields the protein CASSLAGQGSGELFF.

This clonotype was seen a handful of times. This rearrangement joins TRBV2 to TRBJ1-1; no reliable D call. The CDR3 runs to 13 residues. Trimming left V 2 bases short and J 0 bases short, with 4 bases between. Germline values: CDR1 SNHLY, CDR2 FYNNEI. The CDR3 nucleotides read TGTGCCAGCAGTGAACGAATGAACACTGAAGCTTTCTTT. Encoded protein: CASSERMNTEAFF.

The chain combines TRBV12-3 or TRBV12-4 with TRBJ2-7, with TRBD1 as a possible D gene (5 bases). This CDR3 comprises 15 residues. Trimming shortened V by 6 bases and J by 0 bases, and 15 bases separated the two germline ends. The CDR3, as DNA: TGTGCCAGCAGCTCCTCCCTTGGACACTCCTACGAGCAGTACTTC. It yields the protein CASSSSLGHSYEQYF.

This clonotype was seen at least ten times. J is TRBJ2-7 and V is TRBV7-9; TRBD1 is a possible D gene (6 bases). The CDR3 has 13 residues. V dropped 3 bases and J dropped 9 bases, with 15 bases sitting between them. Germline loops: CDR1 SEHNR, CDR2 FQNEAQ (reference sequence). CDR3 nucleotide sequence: TGTGCCAGCAGCTTGAGACAGGACCCGGGGCAGTACTTC. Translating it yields CASSLRQDPGQYF.